The clone carrying this T cell receptor beta chain was seen ten or more times. The sample comes from a study of regulatory T cells in long-lasting Graves disease. Time point indicated: newly diagnosed GD, antithyroid drugs for less than 3 months. Extracted RNA from PBMCs served as the source of the TCR library. CDR3-region Arm-PCR and iRepertoire HTBI primers produced the TCR beta libraries. Each CDR3 protein gets one entry after TCRdb re-called the multiplex PCR reads with MiXCR. The table lists 250,000 to 400,000 distinct CDR3 sequences, over 15% of them singletons. V was trimmed by 5 bases and J by 4 bases, leaving 13 bases between them. The germline V gene has CDR1 SGHAT and CDR2 FQNNGV. There are 14 residues in the CDR3.

Here the sequenced sample was peripheral blood mononuclear cells (PBMCs), taken at new diagnosis, from a patient treated with antithyroid drugs. The V call is TRBV11-2, the J call TRBJ2-3, with a weak D call TRBD2 (6 bases). The source is a female donor with Graves disease. In DNA, the CDR3 is TGTGCCAGCAGCACATCTACGGGGGCAGATACGCAGTATTTT. Translated: CASSTSTGADTQYF.